Each of the 10 T cell receptor beta chains below was sequenced from the same sample in a study of T-cell memory formation after mild COVID-19. TCRdb reanalysed the 5' RACE reads using MiXCR and keeps one entry per CDR3 protein. The sample includes tens of thousands of distinct CDR3 sequences, under 7.5% seen only once; the top ten take approximately 1.5%. The sequenced sample was PBMCs or a T cell subset sorted from them (not recorded which). The receptors originated from a man aged 18 to 35 who had mild COVID-19 (a few samples of this study predate the infection). Cell type and time point are not known.

This clonotype was seen more than once but under ten times. This chain connects TRBV7-9 to TRBJ2-2; TRBD2 agrees at 10 bases. Germline lookup yields CDR1 SEHNR and CDR2 FQNEAQ (reference sequence). The CDR3 length is 16 residues. V lost 5 bases, J lost 4 bases, and 7 bases stayed unmatched. The CDR3 is CASSPGLAASTGELFF. DNA of the CDR3: TGTGCCAGCAGCCCCGGACTAGCGGCTTCCACCGGGGAGCTGTTTTTT.

This clonotype was seen many times. The chain couples TRBV6-5 to TRBJ2-5; no reliable D call. V gave up 6 bases and J gave up 2 bases, with 10 bases separating them. This CDR3 contains 13 residues. The germline V gene encodes CDR1 MNHEY and CDR2 SVGAGI. The CDR3 here is CASSSTQQETQYF. CDR3 coding DNA: TGTGCCAGCAGCTCGACACAGCAAGAGACCCAGTACTTC.

This clonotype was seen more than once but under ten times. The chain has TRBV5-4 and TRBJ2-5; D possibly matches TRBD1 or TRBD2 (6 bases each). The CDR3 covers 14 residues. Germline CDR1 and CDR2: SGHNT and YYREEE (reference sequence). V was clipped by 6 bases and J by 2 bases, with 14 bases between them. CDR3: CASTRLGGQETQYF. The CDR3, as DNA: TGTGCCAGCACCCGGCTAGGGGGGCAAGAGACCCAGTACTTC.

The chain has TRBV7-2 and TRBJ2-5; D is ambiguous. The germline CDR1 and CDR2 sequences are SGHTA and FQGNSA. V lost 3 bases to trimming and J lost 4 bases, with 12 bases between them. There are 14 residues in the CDR3. The CDR3 reads CASSFGPKGETQYF. The CDR3 DNA follows: TGTGCCAGCAGCTTTGGACCCAAGGGAGAGACCCAGTACTTC.

This clonotype came up a few times. V is TRBV6-5 and J is TRBJ1-5, with TRBD1 matching over 7 bases. Per germline, CDR1 MNHEY and CDR2 SVGAGI. The CDR3 loop spans 15 amino acids. V gave up 0 bases and J gave up 2 bases; unmatched junction bases: 1. The CDR3 protein is CASSYSGQGNQPQHF. CDR3 nucleotide sequence: TGTGCCAGCAGTTACTCTGGACAGGGCAATCAGCCCCAGCATTTT.

This clonotype was counted only a few times. This CDR3 is CASGGSSSNQPQHF. The CDR3 nucleotides are TGTGCCAGCGGAGGCTCAAGTAGCAATCAGCCCCAGCATTTT. The chain uses TRBV6-5 and TRBJ1-5; D unclear. The CDR3 is 14 residues long. Germline loops: CDR1 MNHEY, CDR2 SVGAGI. V dropped 8 bases and J dropped 0 bases, with 11 bases sitting between them.

DNA of the CDR3: TGTGCCACCCGGACTAGCGGGGGGGTTTCAGATACGCAGTATTTT. Translated, it gives CATRTSGGVSDTQYF. This chain connects TRBV3-1 to TRBJ2-3, with TRBD2 identical over 15 bases. The germline gives CDR1 LGHDT, CDR2 YNNKEL (reference sequence). V lost 10 bases and J lost 4; bases outside the gene matches: 6. This CDR3 contains 15 residues.

This clonotype occurred many times. V is TRBV7-9 and J is TRBJ2-5, with D possibly being TRBD1 or TRBD2 (6 bases each). There are 15 residues in the CDR3. V lost 3 bases and J lost 4, with 15 bases in between. Germline assignment: CDR1 SEHNR and CDR2 FQNEAQ (reference sequence). This CDR3 is CASSLGTGASETQYF. As DNA, the CDR3 is TGTGCCAGCAGCTTGGGGACGGGGGCTTCAGAGACCCAGTACTTC.

This clonotype turned up a few times. The chain recombines TRBV7-2 with TRBJ2-7; tentative D call: TRBD2 (5 bases). The CDR3 length is 14 residues. Trimming pared 3 bases from V and 2 bases from J, leaving 11 bases between. Germline loops: CDR1 SGHTA, CDR2 FQGNSA. The CDR3 DNA follows: TGTGCCAGCAGCTTTCTAGCAGGTCCCTACGAGCAGTACTTC. Protein: CASSFLAGPYEQYF.

This chain uses TRBV7-2 with TRBJ2-7, with D perhaps given as TRBD1 or TRBD2 (5 bases each). Trimming cost V 5 bases and J 2 bases, with 13 bases left between them. This CDR3 is built from 14 residues. Germline values: CDR1 SGHTA, CDR2 FQGNSA. The DNA of the CDR3 is TGTGCCAGCAGCCCTCGGGACGGCACCTACGAGCAGTACGTC. It specifies CASSPRDGTYEQYV.